The 12 T cell receptor beta chains below were found in one sample sequenced in a study of identical twins. TCRdb re-analysed the 5' RACE reads in MiXCR, keeping a single row per CDR3 protein. The repertoire includes 500,000 to 700,000 distinct CDR3 sequences, 7% to 7.5% of them detected once, and 1.5% to 2% sits in the top ten. The same data also contributed to another study, on yellow fever vaccine responses in identical twins.

The source material was PBMCs. These receptors originate from a woman aged 18-29 years in good health.

The V gene is TRBV2, the J gene TRBJ2-2, with TRBD2 identical over 7 bases. The CDR3 has 15 amino acids. Germline lookup yields CDR1 SNHLY and CDR2 FYNNEI. The V segment lost 8 bases and the J segment 3 bases; nucleotides outside the gene matches: 9. For the CDR3, the DNA is TGTGCCAGCGCCGCCGGGACTACATACACCGGGGAGCTGTTTTTT. It codes for CASAAGTTYTGELFF.

This clonotype was counted at least ten times. J is TRBJ2-5 and V is TRBV12-3 or TRBV12-4; 10 bases line up with TRBD1. The CDR3 sequence is 13 residues long. Unmatched junction bases numbered 10, after V lost 5 bases and J lost 13 bases. In nucleotides, the CDR3 is TGTGCCAGCAGTCCCCGGGACAGGGGACTTCGGTACTTC. It encodes CASSPRDRGLRYF.

This clonotype was seen ten or more times. The chain uses TRBV12-3 or TRBV12-4 and TRBJ2-1; D is ambiguous. The CDR3 is 13 residues long. V dropped 3 bases and J dropped 5 bases, with 8 bases sitting between them. CDR3 amino acids: CASSLGPDNEQFF. The DNA of the CDR3 is TGTGCCAGCAGTTTGGGTCCGGACAATGAGCAGTTCTTC.

This clonotype occurred many times. This rearrangement joins TRBV6-5 to TRBJ2-1; D may correspond to TRBD1 or TRBD2 (5 bases each). Trimming removed 2 bases from V and 10 bases from J, with 24 bases in between. The CDR3 runs to 17 residues. Germline CDR1 is MNHEY and CDR2 is SVGAGI. The CDR3 sequence: CASSYVGGNRDGLEQFF. In DNA form, the CDR3 reads TGTGCCAGCAGTTACGTCGGTGGGAACCGGGACGGATTAGAGCAGTTCTTC.

This sequence joins TRBV7-9 and TRBJ2-7; D gene unclear. The germline V and J ends were trimmed by 5 bases and 6 bases, with 20 bases remaining between them. The germline gives CDR1 SEHNR, CDR2 FQNEAQ (reference sequence). CDR3 length: 15 residues. The CDR3 reads CASSPAKRWLREQYF. CDR3 bases: TGTGCCAGCAGCCCGGCTAAGAGATGGCTCCGCGAGCAGTACTTC.

This clonotype was seen a few times. The V and J genes are TRBV29-1 and TRBJ2-1; D might be TRBD2 (5 bases). The CDR3 length is 14 residues. In germline, CDR1 is SQVTM, CDR2 ANQGSEA. With 4 bases removed from V and 10 bases from J, the gap between germline ends came to 20 bases. The CDR3 DNA reads as TGCAGCGTTGCTTTAGCGCTACATCGTCAAGAGCAGTTCTTC. Amino acids: CSVALALHRQEQFF.

V is TRBV3-1 and J is TRBJ1-1; D remains ambiguous. CDR1 is LGHDT and CDR2 is YNNKEL in the germline V gene (reference sequence). V was clipped by 4 bases and J by 0 bases, with 12 bases between them. The CDR3 is 15 residues long. CDR3 in DNA: TGTGCCAGCAGCCGAGGGCAGTACCTGAACACTGAAGCTTTCTTT. This translates into CASSRGQYLNTEAFF.

The V gene is TRBV9, the J gene TRBJ2-7; D not certain. V gave up 4 bases and J gave up 5 bases, with 22 bases separating them. In germline, CDR1 is SGDLS, CDR2 YYNGEE. The CDR3 is made up of 16 amino acids. CDR3 residues: CASSSSGNMGANEQYF. The CDR3 DNA follows: TGTGCCAGCAGCTCCTCCGGAAATATGGGTGCTAACGAGCAGTACTTC.

This clonotype was observed a handful of times. The chain links TRBV29-1 to TRBJ1-1; 9 bases are shared with TRBD1. The CDR3 has 17 amino acids. The V and J ends lost 4 bases and 0 bases, in that order; junction bases with no gene match: 12. The V gene's germline CDR1 is SQVTM and CDR2 ANQGSEA. The CDR3 sequence: CSVVSPGTGPLNTEAFF. For the CDR3, the DNA is TGCAGCGTTGTATCGCCCGGGACAGGGCCCCTGAACACTGAAGCTTTCTTT.

This chain uses TRBV10-3 with TRBJ2-5, with D unclear. Trimming took 1 base from V and 3 from J, leaving 6 bases between them. This CDR3 region has 13 residues. CDR1 ENHRY and CDR2 SYGVKD come from the germline V gene. The CDR3, as DNA: TGTGCCATCAGTGAGTTTGCTAAAGAGACCCAGTACTTC. Encoded protein: CAISEFAKETQYF.

In its sample, this clonotype was seen many times. The chain joins TRBV4-2 to TRBJ2-2; 16 bases are a match to TRBD2. The CDR3 totals 18 residues. Germline CDR1 reads LGHNA; CDR2 reads YNFKEQ. Trimming took 3 bases from V and 4 from J; bases not matched to a gene: 5. The CDR3 sequence is CASSQGLAGGPVTGELFF. The CDR3 DNA reads TGTGCCAGCAGCCAGGGACTAGCGGGAGGGCCCGTCACCGGGGAGCTGTTTTTT.

This clonotype was picked up many times. V usage is TRBV7-9 and J usage is TRBJ2-7; D might be TRBD2 (6 bases). The CDR3 has 14 amino acids. CDR1 SEHNR and CDR2 FQNEAQ come from the germline V gene (reference sequence). The V gene lost 5 bases and the J gene lost 6 bases, with 17 bases spanning the gap. CDR3 sequence reads: CASSPLANRGEQYF. The CDR3 nucleotides read TGTGCCAGCAGCCCCCTAGCGAACCGGGGCGAGCAGTACTTC.